This TCR beta chain was documented in a study of CXCR3-negative and CXCR3-positive naive CD8 T cells. In preparing the TRB cDNA libraries, 5' RACE with UMI labels was used. TCRdb reanalyzed the 5' RACE reads and collapses them to one entry per CDR3 protein, without DNA. This specimen shows about 110,000 distinct CDR3 sequences; the ten leading clones hold 0.35% to 0.4%. The CDR3 runs 15 residues. Looked up from germline, CDR1 is SQVTM and CDR2 is ANQGSEA. Whole-study results and caveats: When CXCR3-positive naive cells were set against CXCR3-negative naive cells, the former had more hydrophobic TRB CDR3s. TRBV-TRBJ usage was similar across naive CXCR3 subsets but distinct in memory cells.

On this clonotype: Antigen: not known.

Sequenced input: naive CXCR3+ CD8+ T cells from blood. The subset here: CD45RO-CCR7+CD27+CD95- naive CD8+ T cells expressing CXCR3 (TNR3+). The chain recombines TRBV29-1 with TRBJ2-5; TCRdb's D call of TRBD2 is untestable without DNA. This TCR was sampled from a human donor in good health. Some clones in this sample may be carry-over from other donors' samples. The CDR3 protein is CSVELAGTVSETQYF.